A selection of T cell receptor beta chains follows, all from one sample in a study of blood T cell repertoires in COVID-19. The data were produced by immunoSEQ multiplex PCR, yet TCRdb's version contains in-frame clones alone and is incomplete. The table lists around 260,000 clones, roughly 89% of them singletons. Sequencing used peripheral blood. Receptors originate from a woman aged 25 to 39 with active or convalescent COVID-19. The CDR3 runs from the conserved cysteine through the conserved F or W. D genes are given only for firm matches. Size is stated for part of the rows, as once, few or many counts, or as a class when the clone is expanded.

j_gene: TRBJ1-5; d_gene: -; v_gene: TRBV19; abundance: few; CDR3nt: TGTGCCAGTGCCCTTGTGGGGACTCCTCGGCCCCAGCATTTT; CDR3aa: CASALVGTPRPQHF
j_gene: TRBJ1-2; d_gene: TRBD1; v_gene: TRBV19; abundance: -; CDR3nt: TGTGCCAGTAGTATAGTAGGGACAGGAGTGGATGGCTACACCTTC; CDR3aa: CASSIVGTGVDGYTF
j_gene: TRBJ1-2; d_gene: TRBD1; v_gene: TRBV10-3; abundance: -; CDR3nt: TGTGCCATCAGTCACTCCGGGACAGGGGCTGGCTACACCTTC; CDR3aa: CAISHSGTGAGYTF
j_gene: TRBJ2-1; d_gene: TRBD2; v_gene: TRBV7-7; abundance: -; CDR3nt: TGTGCTAGCAGCCCTGACGGACTAGCGCCTTACAATGAGCAGTTCTTC; CDR3aa: CASSPDGLAPYNEQFF
j_gene: TRBJ2-6; d_gene: -; v_gene: TRBV18; abundance: -; CDR3nt: TGTGCCAGCTCACGCTCGGGACTGACCTCTGGGGCCAACGTCCTGACTTTC; CDR3aa: CASSRSGLTSGANVLTF
j_gene: TRBJ1-5; d_gene: -; v_gene: TRBV10-3; abundance: -; CDR3nt: TGTGCCATCAGTGGAGGGGGGGATCAGCCCCAGCATTTT; CDR3aa: CAISGGGDQPQHF
j_gene: TRBJ2-5; d_gene: TRBD1; v_gene: TRBV27; abundance: -; CDR3nt: TGTGCCAGCAGTTTGTCGGGACAGGGAGAAGAGACCCAGTACTTC; CDR3aa: CASSLSGQGEETQYF
j_gene: TRBJ1-6; d_gene: -; v_gene: TRBV19; abundance: -; CDR3nt: TGTGCCAGTAGTATAGTAGGCGGTCTGGATAATTCACCCCTCCACTTT; CDR3aa: CASSIVGGLDNSPLHF
j_gene: TRBJ1-2; d_gene: TRBD1; v_gene: TRBV27; abundance: -; CDR3nt: TGTGCCAGCAGTCCAAGTCAGGGGGAAACTAACTATGGCTACACCTTC; CDR3aa: CASSPSQGETNYGYTF
j_gene: TRBJ2-1; d_gene: -; v_gene: TRBV19; abundance: -; CDR3nt: TGTGCCAGTAGTATAGTAAGGGGGAATGAGCAGTTCTTC; CDR3aa: CASSIVRGNEQFF
j_gene: TRBJ1-6; d_gene: -; v_gene: TRBV5-1; abundance: -; CDR3nt: TGCGCCAGCAGCTTGGATGGGCAGGGAGGTAATTCACCCCTCCACTTT; CDR3aa: CASSLDGQGGNSPLHF
j_gene: TRBJ2-5; d_gene: TRBD2; v_gene: TRBV27; abundance: -; CDR3nt: TGTGCCAGCAGGGCAGGGACTAGCGGGGTACTAGAGACCCAGTACTTC; CDR3aa: CASRAGTSGVLETQYF
j_gene: TRBJ2-7; d_gene: TRBD1; v_gene: TRBV7-2; abundance: -; CDR3nt: TGTGCCAGCAGACAGAGATCCGGGACAGGCTCCTACGAGCAGTACTTC; CDR3aa: CASRQRSGTGSYEQYF
j_gene: TRBJ1-3; d_gene: -; v_gene: TRBV28; abundance: -; CDR3nt: TGTGCCAGCGGATCAGGCTCCCTCTCTGGAAACACCATATATTTT; CDR3aa: CASGSGSLSGNTIYF
j_gene: TRBJ2-1; d_gene: TRBD1; v_gene: TRBV6-4; abundance: once; CDR3nt: TGTGCCAGCAGTACCCCTCGGGACAGGGTGGCTCGGGGGCAGTTCTTC; CDR3aa: CASSTPRDRVARGQFF
j_gene: TRBJ2-7; d_gene: -; v_gene: TRBV15; abundance: -; CDR3nt: TGTGCCACCAGCAGGGGGGGAGACTCCTACGAGCAGTACTTC; CDR3aa: CATSRGGDSYEQYF
j_gene: TRBJ2-7; d_gene: TRBD1; v_gene: TRBV5-1; abundance: -; CDR3nt: TGCGCCAGCAGCCCCAAGCCGGGACAGGGTGGCTACGAGCAGTACTTC; CDR3aa: CASSPKPGQGGYEQYF
j_gene: TRBJ1-6; d_gene: TRBD1; v_gene: TRBV4-1; abundance: once; CDR3nt: TGCGCCAGCAGCCTACGGACAGGGGGCGCCCGGCGAAATTCACCCCTCCACTTT; CDR3aa: CASSLRTGGARRNSPLHF
j_gene: TRBJ2-7; d_gene: TRBD2; v_gene: TRBV6-2/TRBV6-3; abundance: -; CDR3nt: TGTGCCAGCAGTTACTCTTATCGGTTTGGACTAGCGGGGTACGAGCAGTACTTC; CDR3aa: CASSYSYRFGLAGYEQYF
j_gene: TRBJ2-1; d_gene: -; v_gene: TRBV6-2/TRBV6-3; abundance: few; CDR3nt: TGTGCCAGCAGTTACTCGAATGCTGCGCGGGGCGCTTACAATGAGCAGTTCTTC; CDR3aa: CASSYSNAARGAYNEQFF
j_gene: TRBJ2-7; d_gene: -; v_gene: TRBV7-3; abundance: once; CDR3nt: TGTGCCAGCAGCTTCCGGCGACGGAGCTACGAGCAGTACTTC; CDR3aa: CASSFRRRSYEQYF
j_gene: TRBJ2-1; d_gene: TRBD2; v_gene: TRBV9; abundance: -; CDR3nt: TGTGCCAGCAGCCCTCGACTAGCGGGGGGGCGACTGTTCTTC; CDR3aa: CASSPRLAGGRLFF
j_gene: TRBJ1-2; d_gene: -; v_gene: TRBV19; abundance: -; CDR3nt: TGTGCCAGTAGGGTACAGGAGGGTCTTCTGACTGTTGGCTACACCTTC; CDR3aa: CASRVQEGLLTVGYTF
j_gene: TRBJ1-5; d_gene: -; v_gene: TRBV6-6; abundance: -; CDR3nt: TGTGCCAGCAGCCCCTCGCCCTATAGCAATCAGCCCCAGCATTTT; CDR3aa: CASSPSPYSNQPQHF
j_gene: TRBJ2-5; d_gene: TRBD2; v_gene: TRBV6-2/TRBV6-3; abundance: few; CDR3nt: TGTGCCAGCAGTGGGACTAGCCGCGAGACCCAGTACTTC; CDR3aa: CASSGTSRETQYF
j_gene: TRBJ1-1; d_gene: -; v_gene: TRBV6-2/TRBV6-3; abundance: -; CDR3nt: TGTGCCAGCAGTTATCGTCAGGGTACCACTGAAGCTTTCTTT; CDR3aa: CASSYRQGTTEAFF
j_gene: TRBJ2-1; d_gene: TRBD1; v_gene: TRBV7-2; abundance: -; CDR3nt: TGTGCCAGCAGCGAAGGACAGGGCTCCTACAATGAGCAGTTCTTC; CDR3aa: CASSEGQGSYNEQFF
j_gene: TRBJ1-4; d_gene: -; v_gene: TRBV19; abundance: once; CDR3nt: TGTGCCAGTAGTCCGACAGCAACTAATGAAAAACTGTTTTTT; CDR3aa: CASSPTATNEKLFF
j_gene: TRBJ1-3; d_gene: -; v_gene: TRBV7-8; abundance: -; CDR3nt: TGTGCCAGCAGCCCCCAGGGTCCTGGAAACACCATATATTTT; CDR3aa: CASSPQGPGNTIYF
j_gene: TRBJ2-2; d_gene: -; v_gene: TRBV7-9; abundance: -; CDR3nt: TGTGCCAGCAGCCCCCGGGACTCAACGAACACCGGGGAGCTGTTTTTT; CDR3aa: CASSPRDSTNTGELFF
j_gene: TRBJ1-2; d_gene: TRBD1; v_gene: TRBV6-5; abundance: -; CDR3nt: TGTGCCAGCAGGCAGACAGGGACGAAGGATGGCTACACCTTC; CDR3aa: CASRQTGTKDGYTF
j_gene: TRBJ1-3; d_gene: -; v_gene: TRBV12-3/TRBV12-4; abundance: -; CDR3nt: TGTGCCAGCAGCTCCCAAGTGCGGGACACCATATATTTT; CDR3aa: CASSSQVRDTIYF
j_gene: TRBJ2-7; d_gene: TRBD1; v_gene: TRBV4-3; abundance: -; CDR3nt: TGCGCCAGCAGCCAAGCCCGGGACAGCTCCTACGAGCAGTACTTC; CDR3aa: CASSQARDSSYEQYF
j_gene: TRBJ1-5; d_gene: -; v_gene: TRBV7-9; abundance: -; CDR3nt: TGTGCCAGCAGCTTATCCGGGGATCAGCCCCAGCATTTT; CDR3aa: CASSLSGDQPQHF